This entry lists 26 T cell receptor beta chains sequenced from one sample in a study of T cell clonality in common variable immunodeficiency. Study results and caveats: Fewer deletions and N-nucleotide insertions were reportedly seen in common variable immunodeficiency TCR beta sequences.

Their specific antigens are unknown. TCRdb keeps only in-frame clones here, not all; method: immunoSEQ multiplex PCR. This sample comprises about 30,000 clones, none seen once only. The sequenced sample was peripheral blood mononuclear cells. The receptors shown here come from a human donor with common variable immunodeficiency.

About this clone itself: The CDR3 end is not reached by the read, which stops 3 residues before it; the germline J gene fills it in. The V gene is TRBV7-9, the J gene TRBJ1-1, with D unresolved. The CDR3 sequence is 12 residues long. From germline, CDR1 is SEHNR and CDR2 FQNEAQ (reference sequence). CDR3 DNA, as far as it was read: TGTGCCAGCAGCTCTCGGTCCTCGGGG. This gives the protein CASSSRSSG. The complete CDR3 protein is CASSSRSSGAFF.

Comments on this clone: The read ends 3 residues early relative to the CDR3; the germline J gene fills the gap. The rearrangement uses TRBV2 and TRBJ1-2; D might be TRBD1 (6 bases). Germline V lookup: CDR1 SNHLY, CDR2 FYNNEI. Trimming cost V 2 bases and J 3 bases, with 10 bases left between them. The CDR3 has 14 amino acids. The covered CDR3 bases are TGTGCCAGCAGTGAACAGGGGCTGTACTATGGC. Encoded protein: CASSEQGLYYG. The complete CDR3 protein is CASSEQGLYYGYTF. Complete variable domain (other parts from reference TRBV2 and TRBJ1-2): EPEVTQTPSHQVTQMGQEVILRCVPISNHLYFYWYRQILGQKVEFLVSFYNNEISEKSEIFDDQFSVERPDGSNFTLKIRSTKLEDSAMYFCASSEQGLYYGYTFGSGTRLTVV.

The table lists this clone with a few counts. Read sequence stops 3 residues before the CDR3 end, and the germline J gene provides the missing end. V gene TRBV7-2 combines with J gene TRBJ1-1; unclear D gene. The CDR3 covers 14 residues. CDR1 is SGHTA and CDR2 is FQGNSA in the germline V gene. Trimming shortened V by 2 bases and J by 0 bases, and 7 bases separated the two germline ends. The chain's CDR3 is CASSLTELNTEAFF. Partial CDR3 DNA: TGTGCCAGCAGCTTAACAGAGTTGAACACTGAA.

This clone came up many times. CDR3 DNA (partial): TGCAGCGTTGAGTTTTGGGGGCAGGGCTATGGC. Amino acids: CSVEFWGQGYG. The entire CDR3 is CSVEFWGQGYGYTF. This rearrangement joins TRBV29-1 to TRBJ1-2; weak D call: TRBD1 (6 bases). The read ends 3 residues shy of where the CDR3 ends; the end is completed using the germline J gene. V gave up 3 bases and J gave up 4 bases, with 15 bases separating them. The length of the CDR3 is 14 residues. Germline V gives CDR1 SQVTM, CDR2 ANQGSEA.

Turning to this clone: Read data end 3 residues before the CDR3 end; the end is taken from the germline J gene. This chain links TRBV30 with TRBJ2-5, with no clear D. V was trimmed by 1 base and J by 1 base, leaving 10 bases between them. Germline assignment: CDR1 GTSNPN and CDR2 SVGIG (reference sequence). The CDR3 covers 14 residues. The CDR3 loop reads CAWSAITPQETQYF. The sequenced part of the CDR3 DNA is TGTGCCTGGAGTGCTATTACTCCCCAAGAGACC.

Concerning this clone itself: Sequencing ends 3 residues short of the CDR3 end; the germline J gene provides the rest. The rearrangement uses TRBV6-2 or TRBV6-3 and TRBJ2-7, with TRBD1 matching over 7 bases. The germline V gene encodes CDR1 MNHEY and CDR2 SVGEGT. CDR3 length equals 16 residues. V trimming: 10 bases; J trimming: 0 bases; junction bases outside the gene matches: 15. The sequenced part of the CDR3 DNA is TGTGCCACTAAACGGGACAGAGCCCAAAGCTCCTACGAG. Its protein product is CATKRDRAQSSYE. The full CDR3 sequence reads CATKRDRAQSSYEQYF.

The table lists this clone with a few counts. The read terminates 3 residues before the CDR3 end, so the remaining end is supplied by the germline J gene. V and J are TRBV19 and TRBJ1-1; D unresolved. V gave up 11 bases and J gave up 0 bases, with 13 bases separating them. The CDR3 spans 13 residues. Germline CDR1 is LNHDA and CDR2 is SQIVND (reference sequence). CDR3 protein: CAAGNSLNTEAFF. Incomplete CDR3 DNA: TGTGCCGCCGGAAACAGTCTGAACACTGAA. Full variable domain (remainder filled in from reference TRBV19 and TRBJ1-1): DGGITQSPKYLFRKEGQNVTLSCEQNLNHDAMYWYRQDPGQGLRLIYYSQIVNDFQKGDIAEGYSVSREKKESFPLTVTSAQKNPTAFYLCAAGNSLNTEAFFGQGTRLTVV.

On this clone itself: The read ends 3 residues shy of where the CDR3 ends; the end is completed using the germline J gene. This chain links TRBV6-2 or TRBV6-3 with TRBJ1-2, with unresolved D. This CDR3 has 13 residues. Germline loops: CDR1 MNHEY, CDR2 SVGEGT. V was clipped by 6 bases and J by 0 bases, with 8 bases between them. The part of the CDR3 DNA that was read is TGTGCCAGCAGCCGTCTTACTAACTATGGC. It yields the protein CASSRLTNYG. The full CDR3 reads CASSRLTNYGYTF.

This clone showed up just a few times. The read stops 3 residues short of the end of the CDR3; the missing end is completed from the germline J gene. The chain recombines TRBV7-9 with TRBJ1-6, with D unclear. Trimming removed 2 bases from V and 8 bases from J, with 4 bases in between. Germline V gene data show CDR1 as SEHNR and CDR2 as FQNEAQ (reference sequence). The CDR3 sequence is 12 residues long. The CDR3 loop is CASSLSDSPLHF. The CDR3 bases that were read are TGTGCCAGCAGCTTATCTGATTCACCC.

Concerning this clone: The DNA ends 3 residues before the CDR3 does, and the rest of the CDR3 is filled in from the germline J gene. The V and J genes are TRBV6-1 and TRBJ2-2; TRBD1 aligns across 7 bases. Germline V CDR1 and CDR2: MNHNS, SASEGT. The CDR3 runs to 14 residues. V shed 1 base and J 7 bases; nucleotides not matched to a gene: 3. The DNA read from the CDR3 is TGTGCCAGCAGTGAAGGATACAGGGGCGGGGAG. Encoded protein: CASSEGYRGGE. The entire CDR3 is CASSEGYRGGELFF.

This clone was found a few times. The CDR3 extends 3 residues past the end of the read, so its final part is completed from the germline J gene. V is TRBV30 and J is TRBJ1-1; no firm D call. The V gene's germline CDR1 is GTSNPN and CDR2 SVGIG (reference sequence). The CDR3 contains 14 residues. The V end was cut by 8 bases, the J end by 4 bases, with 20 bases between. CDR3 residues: CADRLAGNPTEAFF. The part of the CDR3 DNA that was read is TGTGCCGACCGTTTGGCGGGCAACCCCACTGAA. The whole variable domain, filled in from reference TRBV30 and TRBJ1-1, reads SQTIHQWPATLVQPVGSPLSLECTVEGTSNPNLYWYRQAAGRGLQLLFYSVGIGQISSEVPQNLSASRPQDRQFILSSKKLLLSDSGFYLCADRLAGNPTEAFFGQGTRLTVV.

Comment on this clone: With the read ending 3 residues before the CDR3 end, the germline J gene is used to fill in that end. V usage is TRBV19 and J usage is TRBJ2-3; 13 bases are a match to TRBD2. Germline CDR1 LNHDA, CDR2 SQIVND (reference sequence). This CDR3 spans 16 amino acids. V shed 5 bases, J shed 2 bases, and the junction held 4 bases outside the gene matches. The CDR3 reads CASSATSGGYTDTQYF. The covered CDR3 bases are TGTGCCAGTAGTGCGACTAGCGGGGGGTACACAGATACG. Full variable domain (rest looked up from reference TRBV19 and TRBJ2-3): DGGITQSPKYLFRKEGQNVTLSCEQNLNHDAMYWYRQDPGQGLRLIYYSQIVNDFQKGDIAEGYSVSREKKESFPLTVTSAQKNPTAFYLCASSATSGGYTDTQYFGPGTRLTVL.

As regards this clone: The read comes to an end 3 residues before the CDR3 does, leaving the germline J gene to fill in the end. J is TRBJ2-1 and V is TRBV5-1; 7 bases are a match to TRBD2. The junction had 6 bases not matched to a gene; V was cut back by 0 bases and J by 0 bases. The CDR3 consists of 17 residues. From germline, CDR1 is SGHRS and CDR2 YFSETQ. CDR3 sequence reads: CASSLGRGSSSYNEQFF. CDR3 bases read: TGCGCCAGCAGCTTGGGGCGGGGGAGCAGCTCCTACAATGAG.

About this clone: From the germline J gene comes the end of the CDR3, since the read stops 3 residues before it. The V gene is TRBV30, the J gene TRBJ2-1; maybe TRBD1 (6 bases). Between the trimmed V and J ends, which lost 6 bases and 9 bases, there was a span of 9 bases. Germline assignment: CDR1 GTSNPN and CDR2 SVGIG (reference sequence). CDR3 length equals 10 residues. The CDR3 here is CACGQPEQFF. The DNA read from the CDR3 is TGTGCCTGTGGACAGCCTGAG.

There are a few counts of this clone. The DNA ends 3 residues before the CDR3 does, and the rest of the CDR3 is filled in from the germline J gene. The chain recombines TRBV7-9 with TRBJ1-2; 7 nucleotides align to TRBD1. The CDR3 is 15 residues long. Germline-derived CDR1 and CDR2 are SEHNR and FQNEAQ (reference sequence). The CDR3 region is CASSVRDSDFLGYTF. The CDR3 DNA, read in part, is TGTGCCAGCAGCGTCCGGGACAGTGACTTTTTGGGC.

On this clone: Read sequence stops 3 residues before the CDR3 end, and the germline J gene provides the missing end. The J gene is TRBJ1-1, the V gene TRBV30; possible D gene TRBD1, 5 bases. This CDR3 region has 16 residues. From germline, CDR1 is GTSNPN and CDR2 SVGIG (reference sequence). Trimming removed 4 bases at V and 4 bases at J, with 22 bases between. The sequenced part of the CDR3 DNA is TGTGCCTGGATCAACTACGCGGGGGACGTAGTCACTGAA. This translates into CAWINYAGDVVTE. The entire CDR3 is CAWINYAGDVVTEAFF.

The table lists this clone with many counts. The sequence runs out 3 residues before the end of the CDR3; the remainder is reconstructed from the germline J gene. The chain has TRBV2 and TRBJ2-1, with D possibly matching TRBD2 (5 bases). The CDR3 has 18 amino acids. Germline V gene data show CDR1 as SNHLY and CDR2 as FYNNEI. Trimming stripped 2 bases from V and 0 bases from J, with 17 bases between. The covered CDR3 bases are TGTGCCAGCAGTGAATGGATAGCGTTTGATAGCTCCTACAATGAG. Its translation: CASSEWIAFDSSYNE. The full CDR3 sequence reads CASSEWIAFDSSYNEQFF.

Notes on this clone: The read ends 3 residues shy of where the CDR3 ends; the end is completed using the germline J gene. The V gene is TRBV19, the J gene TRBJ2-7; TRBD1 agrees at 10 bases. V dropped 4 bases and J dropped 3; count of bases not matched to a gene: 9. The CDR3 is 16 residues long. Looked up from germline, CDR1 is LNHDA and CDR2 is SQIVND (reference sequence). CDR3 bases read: TGTGCCAGTAGTAGTCCGGGACAGGGGACCTTCTACGAG. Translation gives CASSSPGQGTFYE. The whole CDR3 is CASSSPGQGTFYEQYF.

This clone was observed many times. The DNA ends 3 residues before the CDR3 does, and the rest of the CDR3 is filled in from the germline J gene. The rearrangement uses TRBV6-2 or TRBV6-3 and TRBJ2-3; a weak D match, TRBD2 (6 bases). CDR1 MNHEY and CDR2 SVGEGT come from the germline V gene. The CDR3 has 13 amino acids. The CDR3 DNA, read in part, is TGTGCCAGCAAGCCGGGGTCCGCGGGAACG. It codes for CASKPGSAGT. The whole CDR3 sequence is CASKPGSAGTQYF.

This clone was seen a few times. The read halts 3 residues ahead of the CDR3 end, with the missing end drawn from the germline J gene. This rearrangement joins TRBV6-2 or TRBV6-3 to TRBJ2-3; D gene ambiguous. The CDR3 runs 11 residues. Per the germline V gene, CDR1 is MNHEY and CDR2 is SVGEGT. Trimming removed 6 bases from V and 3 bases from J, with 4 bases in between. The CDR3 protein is CASRRTDTQYF. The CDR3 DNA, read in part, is TGTGCCAGCAGGCGAACAGATACG.

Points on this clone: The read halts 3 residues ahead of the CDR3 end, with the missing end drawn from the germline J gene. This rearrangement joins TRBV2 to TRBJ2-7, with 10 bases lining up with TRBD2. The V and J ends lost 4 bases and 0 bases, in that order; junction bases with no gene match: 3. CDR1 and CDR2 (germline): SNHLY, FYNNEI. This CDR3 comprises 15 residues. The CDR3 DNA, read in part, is TGTGCCAGCAGTGTAGCGGGGGGAGCCTCCTACGAG. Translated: CASSVAGGASYE. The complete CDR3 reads CASSVAGGASYEQYF. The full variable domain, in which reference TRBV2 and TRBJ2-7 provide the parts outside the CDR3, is EPEVTQTPSHQVTQMGQEVILRCVPISNHLYFYWYRQILGQKVEFLVSFYNNEISEKSEIFDDQFSVERPDGSNFTLKIRSTKLEDSAMYFCASSVAGGASYEQYFGPGTRLTVT.

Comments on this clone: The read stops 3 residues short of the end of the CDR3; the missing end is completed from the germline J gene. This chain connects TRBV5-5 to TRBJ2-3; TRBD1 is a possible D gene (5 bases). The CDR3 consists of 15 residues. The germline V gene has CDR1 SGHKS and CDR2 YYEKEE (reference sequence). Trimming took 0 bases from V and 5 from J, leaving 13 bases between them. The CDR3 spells CASSLAVGRGDTQYF. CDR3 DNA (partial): TGTGCCAGCAGCTTGGCTGTGGGAAGGGGAGATACG.

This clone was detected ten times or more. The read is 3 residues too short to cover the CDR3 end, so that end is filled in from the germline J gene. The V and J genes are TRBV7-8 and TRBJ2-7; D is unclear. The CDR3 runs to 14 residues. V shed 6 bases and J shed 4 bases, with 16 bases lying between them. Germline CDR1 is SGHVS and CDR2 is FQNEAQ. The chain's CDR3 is CASSPPSQAYEQYF. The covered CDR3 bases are TGTGCCAGCAGTCCACCGTCGCAGGCATACGAG.

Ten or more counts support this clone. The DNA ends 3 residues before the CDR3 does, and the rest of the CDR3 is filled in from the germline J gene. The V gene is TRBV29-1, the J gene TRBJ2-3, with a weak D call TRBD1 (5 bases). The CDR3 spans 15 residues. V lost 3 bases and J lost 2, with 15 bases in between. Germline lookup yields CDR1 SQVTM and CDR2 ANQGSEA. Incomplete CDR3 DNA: TGCAGCGTTGAGATGGGGCAAGGGAACACAGATACG. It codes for CSVEMGQGNTDT. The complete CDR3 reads CSVEMGQGNTDTQYF.

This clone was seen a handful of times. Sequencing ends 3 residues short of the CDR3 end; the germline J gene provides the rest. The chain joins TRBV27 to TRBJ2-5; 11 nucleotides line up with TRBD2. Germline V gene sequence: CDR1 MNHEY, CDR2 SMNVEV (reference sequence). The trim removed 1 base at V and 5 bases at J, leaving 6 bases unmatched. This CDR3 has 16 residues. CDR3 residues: CASSLFLAGGRETQYF. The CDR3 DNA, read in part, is TGTGCCAGCAGTTTATTTCTAGCGGGGGGTCGGGAGACC.

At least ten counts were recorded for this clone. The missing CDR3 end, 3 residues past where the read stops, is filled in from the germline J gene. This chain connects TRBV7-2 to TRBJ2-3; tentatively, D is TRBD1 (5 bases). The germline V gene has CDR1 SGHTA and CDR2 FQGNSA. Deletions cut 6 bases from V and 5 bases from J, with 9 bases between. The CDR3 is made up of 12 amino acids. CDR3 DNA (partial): TGTGCCAGCAGGTTGACAGAAGATACG. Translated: CASRLTEDT. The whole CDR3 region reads CASRLTEDTQYF.